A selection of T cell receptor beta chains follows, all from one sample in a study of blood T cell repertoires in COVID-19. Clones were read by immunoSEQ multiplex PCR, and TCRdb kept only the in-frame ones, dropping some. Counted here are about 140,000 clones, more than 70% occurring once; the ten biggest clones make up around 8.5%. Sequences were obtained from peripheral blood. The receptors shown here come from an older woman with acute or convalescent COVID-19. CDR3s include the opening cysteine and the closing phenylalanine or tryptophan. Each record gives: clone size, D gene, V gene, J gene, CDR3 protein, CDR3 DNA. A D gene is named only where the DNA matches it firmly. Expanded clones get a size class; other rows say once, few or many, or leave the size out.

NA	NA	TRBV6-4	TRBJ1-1	CASSEGRGTEAFF	TGTGCCAGCAGTGAGGGGAGGGGGACTGAAGCTTTCTTT
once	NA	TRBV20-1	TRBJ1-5	CSASGVSRGQPQHF	TGCAGTGCTAGTGGGGTCTCCCGGGGACAGCCCCAGCATTTT
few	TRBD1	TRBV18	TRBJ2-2	CASSRGQGNTGELFF	TGTGCCAGCTCACGAGGACAGGGTAACACCGGGGAGCTGTTTTTT
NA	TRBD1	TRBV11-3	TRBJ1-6	CASSLGAGGNYNSPLHF	TGTGCCAGCAGCTTAGGAGCAGGGGGGAACTATAATTCACCCCTCCACTTT
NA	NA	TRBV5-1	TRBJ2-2	CASSRVGLNTGELFF	TGCGCCAGCAGCCGCGTGGGGCTTAACACCGGGGAGCTGTTTTTT
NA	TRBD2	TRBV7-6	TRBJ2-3	CASSPGSGGGPDTQYF	TGTGCCAGCAGCCCAGGCTCCGGGGGGGGGCCAGATACGCAGTATTTT
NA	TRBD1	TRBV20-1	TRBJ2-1	CSARDRDTYNEQFF	TGCAGTGCTCGTGACAGGGATACCTACAATGAGCAGTTCTTC
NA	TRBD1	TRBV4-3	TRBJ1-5	CASSQVRTGGQPQHF	TGCGCCAGCAGCCAAGTACGCACAGGGGGTCAGCCCCAGCATTTT
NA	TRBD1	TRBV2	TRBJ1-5	CASSLDRGDQPQHF	TGTGCCAGCAGTCTTGACAGGGGTGATCAGCCCCAGCATTTT
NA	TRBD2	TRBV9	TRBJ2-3	CASSVATSGGRGTDTQYF	TGTGCCAGCAGCGTAGCAACTAGCGGGGGGCGGGGCACAGATACGCAGTATTTT
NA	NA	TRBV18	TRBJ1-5	CASSRGWGGNQPQHF	TGTGCCAGCTCGAGGGGATGGGGGGGCAATCAGCCCCAGCATTTT
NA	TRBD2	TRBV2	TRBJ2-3	CASSKRGRLDTQYF	TGTGCCAGCAGTAAGCGGGGGAGGTTAGATACGCAGTATTTT
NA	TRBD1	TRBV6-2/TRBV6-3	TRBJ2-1	CASSYAGQGYNEQFF	TGTGCCAGCAGTTACGCGGGACAGGGTTACAATGAGCAGTTCTTC
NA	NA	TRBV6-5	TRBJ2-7	CASSTTTYYEQYF	TGTGCCAGCAGCACTACAACCTACTACGAGCAGTACTTC